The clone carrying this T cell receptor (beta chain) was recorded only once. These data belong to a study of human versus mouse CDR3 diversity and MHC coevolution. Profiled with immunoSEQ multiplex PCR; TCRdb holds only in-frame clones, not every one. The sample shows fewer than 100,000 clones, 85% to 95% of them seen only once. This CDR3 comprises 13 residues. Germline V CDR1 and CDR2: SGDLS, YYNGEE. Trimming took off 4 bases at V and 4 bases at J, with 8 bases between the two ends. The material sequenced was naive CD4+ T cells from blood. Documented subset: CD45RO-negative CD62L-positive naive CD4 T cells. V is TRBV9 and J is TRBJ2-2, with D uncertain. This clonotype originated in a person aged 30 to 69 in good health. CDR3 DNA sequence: TGTGCCAGCAGCCATGGCGGCACCGGGGAGCTGTTTTTT. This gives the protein CASSHGGTGELFF.